These T cell receptor beta chains were read from a single sample in a study of Tregs in tolerant kidney transplant recipients. Sequenced by immunoSEQ multiplex PCR; TCRdb stores in-frame clones only, minus some. This repertoire shows 35,000 to 50,000 clones, nearly 97% found once; its top ten account for approximately 0.41%. No antigen has been assigned to these receptors. The sample was Tregs from blood cultured with allogeneic cells. The receptors stem from a human donor in good health. CDR3s include the opening cysteine and the closing phenylalanine or tryptophan. Fields, in order: V gene, J gene, D gene, CDR3 DNA, CDR3 protein. The D gene is left open where the match is weak.

>TRBV6-5|TRBJ2-1|TRBD2
TGTGCCAGCGGTCCCGGGACTAGCGGGAGAAATGAGCAGTTCTTC
CASGPGTSGRNEQFF
>TRBV18|TRBJ2-5|.
TGTGCCAGCTCCCGGCCAGGGAAGGAGACCCAGTACTTC
CASSRPGKETQYF
>TRBV7-9|TRBJ2-3|.
TGTGCCAGCAGCAACGGGAGTTTGAGCACAGATACGCAGTATTTT
CASSNGSLSTDTQYF
>TRBV5-1|TRBJ1-3|.
TGCGCCAGCAGCTTGGAAGGAAACACCATATATTTT
CASSLEGNTIYF
>TRBV11-2|TRBJ2-3|.
TGTGCCAGCAGCTCCGGGGATACGCAGTATTTT
CASSSGDTQYF
>TRBV18|TRBJ2-3|.
TGTGCCAGCTCTCCGGGACTGAACACAGATACGCAGTATTTT
CASSPGLNTDTQYF
>TRBV5-1|TRBJ2-7|TRBD1
TGCGCCAGCAGCTGGACAGGGAACGAGCAGTACTTC
CASSWTGNEQYF
>TRBV5-1|TRBJ1-4|.
TGCGCCAGCAGCTTGACTGCGGCCAGGGCTAATGAAAAACTGTTTTTT
CASSLTAARANEKLFF
>TRBV7-6|TRBJ2-1|.
TGTGCCAGCAGCGCACGCGCACTGGGACACTGGGAGCAGTTCTTC
CASSARALGHWEQFF
>TRBV11-2|TRBJ1-1|.
TGTGCCAGCAGCTCCAGGGTGGGGACTGAAGCTTTCTTT
CASSSRVGTEAFF
>TRBV5-1|TRBJ1-2|.
TGCGCCAGCAGCTTGGCCGGCATCGGATATGGCTACACCTTC
CASSLAGIGYGYTF
>TRBV21-1|TRBJ2-4|.
TGTGCCAGCCCCAAGGACTGGAAAATAGCCAAAAACATTCAGTACTTC
CASPKDWKIAKNIQYF
>TRBV7-9|TRBJ1-1|.
TGTGCCAGCAGCCCCGATGAAGCTTTCTTT
CASSPDEAFF
>TRBV19|TRBJ1-1|.
TGTGCCAGTAGTATAAGGGAGGGAGCTTTCTTT
CASSIREGAFF
>TRBV5-1|TRBJ1-2|.
TGCGCCAGCAGGGGCCAGCACTATGGCTACACCTTC
CASRGQHYGYTF
>TRBV7-9|TRBJ2-1|TRBD2
TGTGCCAGCAGCCCCCCTGGACTAGCGGGAGGTTCCTACAATGAGCAGTTCTTC
CASSPPGLAGGSYNEQFF
>TRBV6-1|TRBJ2-7|.
TGTGCCAGCGGCTACGAGCAGTACTTC
CASGYEQYF
>TRBV5-1|TRBJ2-3|TRBD2
TGCGCCAGCAGCCGGACTAGCGGATACACAGATACGCAGTATTTT
CASSRTSGYTDTQYF
>TRBV2|TRBJ1-5|.
TGTGCCAGCAGTGTGCTACGGACTACGCCCCAGCATTTT
CASSVLRTTPQHF
>TRBV11-2|TRBJ2-1|.
TGTGCCAGCAGCCAGGTAAATGAGCAGTTCTTC
CASSQVNEQFF
>TRBV19|TRBJ1-4|TRBD1
TGTGCCAGTAGTATTTTACAGGGGCAGAAACTGTTTTTT
CASSILQGQKLFF
>TRBV18|TRBJ1-2|TRBD1
TGTGCCAGCTCAGGCATCGGGACAGCCGACGCTCGTGGCTATGGCTACACCTTC
CASSGIGTADARGYGYTF
>TRBV6-5|TRBJ1-4|TRBD1
TGTGCCAGCAGTTTAGACGGACAGGCAGCTAATGAAAAACTGTTTTTT
CASSLDGQAANEKLFF
>TRBV2|TRBJ1-2|TRBD1
TGTGCCAGCAGCCGCGACAGGGCAAGCGTTGATGGCTACACCTTC
CASSRDRASVDGYTF
>TRBV7-6|TRBJ1-1|TRBD1
TGTGCCAGCAGCCACGGGACAGCGAACACTGAAGCTTTCTTT
CASSHGTANTEAFF
>TRBV5-6|TRBJ1-2|TRBD1
TGTGCCAGCAGCTTGCCGCAGGGGGGCGGAGGCAACTATGGCTACACCTTC
CASSLPQGGGGNYGYTF
>TRBV27|TRBJ2-1|.
TGTGCCAGCAGTCTTGCAAGGGGGATTGAGCAGTTCTTC
CASSLARGIEQFF
>TRBV6-1|TRBJ2-5|.
TGTGCCAGCAGTGAATCCGCCCAAGAGACCCAGTACTTC
CASSESAQETQYF
>TRBV4-1|TRBJ2-3|TRBD1
TGCGCCAGCAGCCAAGTAGGGACAGGGGTCACAGATACGCAGTATTTT
CASSQVGTGVTDTQYF
>TRBV6-1|TRBJ1-1|.
TGTGCCAGCAGCGACCATCCGGGCACTGAAGCTTTCTTT
CASSDHPGTEAFF
>TRBV5-1|TRBJ1-1|TRBD1
TGCGCCAGCAGCTACGGACAGGGCACTGAAGCTTTCTTT
CASSYGQGTEAFF
>TRBV30|TRBJ1-4|TRBD1
TGTGCCTGGATTACAGGGGTGACGGTGTTTTTT
CAWITGVTVFF